This note documents a single TCR beta chain sequence. Its antigen is still unknown. The data are from a study of T cells in Graves' hyperthyroidism and ophthalmopathy. Study findings and constraints: Appearing also in blood were most of the thyroid clonotypes expanded above 0.001. The model identified upcoming ophthalmopathy a median around 7.1 months ahead of onset.

Uncontrolled infection, other autoimmune disease, pregnancy or lactation disqualified patients from enrolment. RNA transcripts provided the source from which TCR beta CDR3 regions were amplified. The TCR CDR3 first-round RT-PCR relied on the HTBI primer set. TCRdb re-called the multiplex PCR reads through MiXCR, storing one row per CDR3 protein. The repertoire holds about half a million distinct CDR3 sequences, with approximately 22% as singletons. Trimming cost V 3 bases and J 0 bases, with 3 bases left between them. The CDR3 loop spans 13 amino acids. Germline V gives CDR1 MNHNS, CDR2 SASEGT. The J gene is TRBJ1-3, the V gene TRBV6-1, with D uncertain. The sequence was obtained from a woman in her sixties or seventies with Graves' ophthalmopathy. The sequenced sample was blood. CDR3 protein: CASSEDSGNTIYF. For the CDR3, the DNA is TGTGCCAGCAGTGAGGACTCTGGAAACACCATATATTTT.